A selection of T cell receptor beta chains follows, all from one sample in a study of CD8+CD57+ T cells in acquired aplastic anemia. TCRdb re-called the reads with MiXCR, one entry per CDR3 protein. There are 200,000 to 250,000 distinct CDR3 sequences in the sample; roughly 57% occur only once, and approximately 30% lies in the top ten. The sequenced material came from sorted CD4+, CD8+, or CD8+CD57+ T cells (not recorded which) from PBMCs. The source is a human donor in good health. Each CDR3 is given with its conserved first and last residue. D genes are given only for firm matches. The size entry is marked missing in some rows and otherwise reads once, few, many or a size class.

v_call: TRBV9
d_call: TRBD2
clone_size: many
cdr3_length: 15
j_call: TRBJ2-3
cdr3_aa: CASQGTGLATDTQYF
cdr3_nt: TGTGCCAGCCAAGGGACGGGACTAGCAACAGATACGCAGTATTTT

v_call: TRBV19
d_call: -
clone_size: -
cdr3_length: 14
j_call: TRBJ1-5
cdr3_aa: CASSITPNNQPQHF
cdr3_nt: TGTGCCAGTAGTATAACCCCCAACAATCAGCCCCAGCATTTT

v_call: TRBV10-2
d_call: TRBD1
clone_size: -
cdr3_length: 15
j_call: TRBJ2-1
cdr3_aa: CASSEPGQGGKEQFF
cdr3_nt: TGCGCCAGCAGTGAACCGGGACAGGGGGGGAAGGAGCAGTTCTTC

v_call: TRBV11-1
d_call: TRBD1
clone_size: -
cdr3_length: 16
j_call: TRBJ1-5
cdr3_aa: CASSLFPGQGDQPQHF
cdr3_nt: TGTGCCAGCAGCTTATTCCCGGGACAGGGAGATCAGCCCCAGCATTTT

v_call: TRBV10-1
d_call: -
clone_size: once
cdr3_length: 15
j_call: TRBJ1-2
cdr3_aa: CAISFSGTLGSGYTF
cdr3_nt: TGTGCCATCAGTTTTTCCGGGACCCTAGGCTCTGGCTACACCTTC

v_call: TRBV2
d_call: TRBD2
clone_size: -
cdr3_length: 16
j_call: TRBJ2-1
cdr3_aa: CASSGSAGAVGNEQFF
cdr3_nt: TGTGCCAGCAGTGGCTCCGCGGGAGCTGTCGGCAATGAGCAGTTCTTC

v_call: TRBV2
d_call: TRBD2
clone_size: many
cdr3_length: 16
j_call: TRBJ2-1
cdr3_aa: CAGGTSGLSSYNEQFF
cdr3_nt: TGTGCCGGGGGGACTAGCGGGTTGAGCTCCTACAATGAGCAGTTCTTC

v_call: TRBV19
d_call: -
clone_size: once
cdr3_length: 13
j_call: TRBJ2-3
cdr3_aa: CASSIGHSDTQYF
cdr3_nt: TGTGCCAGTAGTATTGGACATTCAGATACGCAGTATTTT

v_call: TRBV7-9
d_call: -
clone_size: -
cdr3_length: 13
j_call: TRBJ1-1
cdr3_aa: CASSTQGNTEAFF
cdr3_nt: TGTGCCAGCAGTACACAGGGGAACACTGAAGCTTTCTTT

v_call: TRBV25-1
d_call: -
clone_size: -
cdr3_length: 15
j_call: TRBJ1-6
cdr3_aa: CASSEESSYNSPLHF
cdr3_nt: TGTGCCAGCAGTGAAGAGAGCTCCTATAATTCACCCCTCCACTTT

v_call: TRBV6-5
d_call: TRBD1
clone_size: few
cdr3_length: 14
j_call: TRBJ2-1
cdr3_aa: CASSAGTGYNEQFF
cdr3_nt: TGTGCCAGCAGCGCCGGGACAGGGTACAATGAGCAGTTCTTC

v_call: TRBV20-1
d_call: -
clone_size: -
cdr3_length: 13
j_call: TRBJ2-6
cdr3_aa: CSLYAPGANVLTF
cdr3_nt: TGCAGTCTTTATGCCCCTGGGGCCAACGTCCTGACTTTC

v_call: TRBV9
d_call: -
clone_size: few
cdr3_length: 15
j_call: TRBJ1-5
cdr3_aa: CASSVGQASNQPQHF
cdr3_nt: TGTGCCAGCAGCGTAGGACAGGCTAGCAATCAGCCCCAGCATTTT

v_call: TRBV15
d_call: -
clone_size: once
cdr3_length: 16
j_call: TRBJ2-7
cdr3_aa: CATSRDRTGGTYEQYF
cdr3_nt: TGTGCCACCAGCAGAGATCGGACGGGGGGCACCTACGAGCAGTACTTC

v_call: TRBV9
d_call: -
clone_size: many
cdr3_length: 17
j_call: TRBJ1-1
cdr3_aa: CASSDPKSRGENTEAFF
cdr3_nt: TGTGCCAGCAGTGACCCCAAAAGCAGGGGCGAGAACACTGAAGCTTTCTTT

v_call: TRBV7-2
d_call: -
clone_size: -
cdr3_length: 13
j_call: TRBJ1-2
cdr3_aa: CASSLPGLGGYTF
cdr3_nt: TGTGCCAGCAGCTTACCAGGGTTGGGTGGCTACACCTTC

v_call: TRBV29-1
d_call: TRBD2
clone_size: -
cdr3_length: 12
j_call: TRBJ2-1
cdr3_aa: CSVRLAGYEQFF
cdr3_nt: TGCAGCGTTCGACTAGCCGGATATGAGCAGTTCTTC

v_call: TRBV11-2
d_call: TRBD2
clone_size: -
cdr3_length: 14
j_call: TRBJ2-7
cdr3_aa: CASSLGGRVYEQYF
cdr3_nt: TGTGCCAGCAGCTTGGGCGGGAGGGTCTACGAGCAGTACTTC

v_call: TRBV29-1
d_call: -
clone_size: -
cdr3_length: 14
j_call: TRBJ2-3
cdr3_aa: CSVQGAGSADTQYF
cdr3_nt: TGCAGCGTTCAAGGGGCAGGATCGGCAGATACGCAGTATTTT

v_call: TRBV2
d_call: TRBD2
clone_size: -
cdr3_length: 15
j_call: TRBJ2-7
cdr3_aa: CASSQGAGGHSEQYF
cdr3_nt: TGTGCCAGCAGCCAAGGGGCGGGGGGGCATAGCGAGCAGTACTTC

v_call: TRBV7-9
d_call: -
clone_size: -
cdr3_length: 14
j_call: TRBJ2-2
cdr3_aa: CASSLYGGTGELFF
cdr3_nt: TGCGCCAGCAGCTTGTACGGGGGCACCGGGGAGCTGTTTTTT

v_call: TRBV15
d_call: -
clone_size: -
cdr3_length: 16
j_call: TRBJ2-2
cdr3_aa: CATSRGLGPNTGELFF
cdr3_nt: TGTGCCACCAGCAGAGGTCTCGGCCCAAACACCGGGGAGCTGTTTTTT

v_call: TRBV5-6
d_call: TRBD2
clone_size: few
cdr3_length: 16
j_call: TRBJ2-2
cdr3_aa: CATHTGIAGSTGELFF
cdr3_nt: TGTGCCACTCACACGGGGATAGCGGGGTCGACCGGGGAGCTGTTTTTT

v_call: TRBV20-1
d_call: -
clone_size: few
cdr3_length: 14
j_call: TRBJ1-2
cdr3_aa: CSARVAGRFDGYTF
cdr3_nt: TGCAGTGCTAGAGTGGCAGGGAGGTTTGATGGCTACACCTTC

v_call: TRBV4-1
d_call: -
clone_size: many
cdr3_length: 14
j_call: TRBJ2-7
cdr3_aa: CASSQQYSPAEQYF
cdr3_nt: TGCGCCAGCAGCCAACAGTATAGCCCCGCCGAGCAGTACTTC

v_call: TRBV4-3
d_call: -
clone_size: many
cdr3_length: 16
j_call: TRBJ2-7
cdr3_aa: CASSQDGAGSSYEQYF
cdr3_nt: TGCGCCAGCAGCCAAGATGGGGCAGGGAGCTCCTACGAGCAGTACTTC

v_call: TRBV20-1
d_call: -
clone_size: -
cdr3_length: 13
j_call: TRBJ1-1
cdr3_aa: CSASGRVGTEAFF
cdr3_nt: TGCAGTGCTAGTGGGAGGGTAGGAACTGAAGCTTTCTTT

v_call: TRBV7-9
d_call: -
clone_size: -
cdr3_length: 13
j_call: TRBJ2-7
cdr3_aa: CASSSRAGDEQYF
cdr3_nt: TGTGCCAGCAGCTCCCGAGCGGGCGACGAGCAGTACTTC

v_call: TRBV2
d_call: -
clone_size: -
cdr3_length: 14
j_call: TRBJ1-6
cdr3_aa: CASRHRGLNSPLHF
cdr3_nt: TGTGCCAGCAGACACCGGGGCCTTAATTCACCCCTCCACTTT

v_call: TRBV20-1
d_call: TRBD2
clone_size: many
cdr3_length: 18
j_call: TRBJ2-5
cdr3_aa: CSARTLGTSGGMQETQYF
cdr3_nt: TGCAGTGCTAGGACATTAGGGACTAGCGGGGGGATGCAAGAGACCCAGTACTTC

v_call: TRBV7-6
d_call: TRBD2
clone_size: -
cdr3_length: 15
j_call: TRBJ2-5
cdr3_aa: CASSLELAGEETQYF
cdr3_nt: TGTGCCAGCAGCTTAGAACTAGCGGGGGAAGAGACCCAGTACTTC

v_call: TRBV7-9
d_call: TRBD2
clone_size: -
cdr3_length: 13
j_call: TRBJ2-7
cdr3_aa: CASSKRGTYEQYF
cdr3_nt: TGTGCCAGCAGTAAGCGGGGCACCTACGAGCAGTACTTC

v_call: TRBV24-1
d_call: -
clone_size: -
cdr3_length: 13
j_call: TRBJ1-6
cdr3_aa: CATSGSSGSPLHF
cdr3_nt: TGTGCCACCAGTGGGAGTAGCGGTTCACCCCTCCACTTT

v_call: TRBV10-3
d_call: -
clone_size: once
cdr3_length: 15
j_call: TRBJ2-7
cdr3_aa: CAISESANEDGEQYF
cdr3_nt: TGTGCCATCAGTGAGTCCGCAAATGAGGATGGCGAGCAGTACTTC

v_call: TRBV5-4
d_call: -
clone_size: once
cdr3_length: 15
j_call: TRBJ1-5
cdr3_aa: CASSLPSGINQPQHF
cdr3_nt: TGTGCCAGCAGCTTGCCGTCAGGGATAAATCAGCCCCAGCATTTT

v_call: TRBV7-8
d_call: TRBD2
clone_size: -
cdr3_length: 14
j_call: TRBJ2-1
cdr3_aa: CASSSLAGGNEQFF
cdr3_nt: TGTGCCAGCAGCTCACTAGCGGGAGGAAATGAGCAGTTCTTC

v_call: TRBV2
d_call: TRBD2
clone_size: -
cdr3_length: 15
j_call: TRBJ2-1
cdr3_aa: CASSIGTSGNNEQFF
cdr3_nt: TGTGCCAGCAGCATCGGGACTAGCGGAAACAATGAGCAGTTCTTC

v_call: TRBV7-9
d_call: -
clone_size: few
cdr3_length: 15
j_call: TRBJ1-6
cdr3_aa: CASSLGRTYNSPLHF
cdr3_nt: TGTGCCAGCAGCTTAGGCAGGACCTATAATTCACCCCTCCACTTT

v_call: TRBV4-1
d_call: TRBD1
clone_size: many
cdr3_length: 13
j_call: TRBJ1-2
cdr3_aa: CASSHGTGDGYTF
cdr3_nt: TGCGCCAGCAGCCACGGGACAGGGGATGGCTACACCTTC

v_call: TRBV2
d_call: -
clone_size: -
cdr3_length: 15
j_call: TRBJ2-7
cdr3_aa: CASSETGSLGGEQYF
cdr3_nt: TGTGCCAGCAGTGAAACCGGGTCCCTGGGGGGCGAGCAGTACTTC

v_call: TRBV29-1
d_call: -
clone_size: once
cdr3_length: 15
j_call: TRBJ2-3
cdr3_aa: CSAPLGRGTTDTQYF
cdr3_nt: TGCAGCGCACCCCTGGGTCGGGGTACCACAGATACGCAGTATTTT

v_call: TRBV10-3
d_call: -
clone_size: -
cdr3_length: 17
j_call: TRBJ1-2
cdr3_aa: CAISEVAAFEPNYGYTF
cdr3_nt: TGTGCCATCAGTGAGGTGGCAGCCTTTGAACCCAACTATGGCTACACCTTC

v_call: TRBV5-1
d_call: -
clone_size: -
cdr3_length: 14
j_call: TRBJ1-1
cdr3_aa: CASSVDIRNTEAFF
cdr3_nt: TGCGCCAGCAGCGTGGACATTAGGAACACTGAAGCTTTCTTT

v_call: TRBV19
d_call: -
clone_size: many
cdr3_length: 13
j_call: TRBJ1-6
cdr3_aa: CASNRQENSPLHF
cdr3_nt: TGTGCCAGTAATAGACAAGAAAATTCACCCCTCCACTTT